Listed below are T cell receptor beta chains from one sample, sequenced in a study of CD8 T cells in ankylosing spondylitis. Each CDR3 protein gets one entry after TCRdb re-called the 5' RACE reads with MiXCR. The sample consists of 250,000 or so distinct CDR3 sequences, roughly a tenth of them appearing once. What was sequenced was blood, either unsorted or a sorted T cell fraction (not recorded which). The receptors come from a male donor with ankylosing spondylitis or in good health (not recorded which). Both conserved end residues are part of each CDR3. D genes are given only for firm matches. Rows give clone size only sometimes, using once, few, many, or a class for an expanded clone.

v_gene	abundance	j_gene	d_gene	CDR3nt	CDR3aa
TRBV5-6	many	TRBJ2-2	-	TGTGCCAGCACAACGAAACAGACCGGGGAGCTGTTTTTT	CASTTKQTGELFF
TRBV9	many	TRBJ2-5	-	TGTGCCAGCAGCGTAGGGGGACCGGAGACCCAGTACTTC	CASSVGGPETQYF
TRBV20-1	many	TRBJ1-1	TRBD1	TGCAGTGCTGAGGACAGGTTCACTGAAGCTTTCTTT	CSAEDRFTEAFF
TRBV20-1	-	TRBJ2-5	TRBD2	TGCAGTGCAAGGACTAGCGGATACCAAGAGACCCAGTACTTC	CSARTSGYQETQYF
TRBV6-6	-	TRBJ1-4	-	TGTGCCAGCAGTTATCGGTCGGGAGAAAAACTGTTTTTT	CASSYRSGEKLFF
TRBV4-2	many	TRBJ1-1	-	TGTGCCAGCAGCCCGACGTTATTTGGGCAAGCTTTCTTT	CASSPTLFGQAFF
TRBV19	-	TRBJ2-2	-	TGTGCCAGTACGGGGGAGTCAGGGGAGCTGTTTTTT	CASTGESGELFF
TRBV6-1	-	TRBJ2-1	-	TGTGCCAGCGTCGAGGCGGGGCCCAGCTCCTACAATGAGCAGTTCTTC	CASVEAGPSSYNEQFF
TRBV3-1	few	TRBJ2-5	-	TGTGCCAGCAGCCAAGTACCGACCCCGGGGTGGACCCAGTACTTC	CASSQVPTPGWTQYF
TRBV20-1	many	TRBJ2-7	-	TGCAGTGCTTCCGGACAGAGAGCCTACGAGCAGTACTTC	CSASGQRAYEQYF
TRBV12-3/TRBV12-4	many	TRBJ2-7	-	TGTGCCAGCAGTTTGGGGGTACGCGAGCAGTACTTC	CASSLGVREQYF
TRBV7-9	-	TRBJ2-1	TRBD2	TGTGCCAGCAGCCGACTAGCGGGGGGGCCTGGTGAGCAGTTCTTC	CASSRLAGGPGEQFF
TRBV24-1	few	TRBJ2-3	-	TGTGCCACCAGTGATTCCACAGATACGCAGTATTTT	CATSDSTDTQYF
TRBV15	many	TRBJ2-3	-	TGTGCCACCAGCAGAGACGCCAGTCTTGTACCAGATACGCAGTATTTT	CATSRDASLVPDTQYF
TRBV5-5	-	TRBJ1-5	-	TGTGCCAGCAGCTTGGGACAGGACGTTCAGCCCCAGCATTTT	CASSLGQDVQPQHF
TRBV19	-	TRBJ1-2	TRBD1	TGTGCCAGTAGATCGCCGGGACAGGGTAGAAGCTATGGCTACACCTTC	CASRSPGQGRSYGYTF
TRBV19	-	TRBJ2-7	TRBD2	TGTGCCAGTAGCCGGACTAGCGGGGGAGGTGAGCAGTACTTC	CASSRTSGGGEQYF
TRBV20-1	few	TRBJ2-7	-	TGCACTACAATAGGGGGAGGTACAGGAGAGCAGTACTTC	CTTIGGGTGEQYF
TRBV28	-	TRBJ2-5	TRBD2	TGTGCCAGCAGTTTACTTAACGGGAGGGGAGAGACCCAGTACTTC	CASSLLNGRGETQYF
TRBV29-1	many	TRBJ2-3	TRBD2	TGCAGCGCTAGCGGCGGGAGGGACGGAGATACGCAGTATTTT	CSASGGRDGDTQYF
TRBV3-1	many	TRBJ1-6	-	TGTGCCAGCAGCCAAATGGACCGGTCACCCCTCCACTTT	CASSQMDRSPLHF
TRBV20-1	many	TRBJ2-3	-	TGCAGTGCTAGAGGCGGGAGCAGGGGTACAGATACGCAGTATTTT	CSARGGSRGTDTQYF
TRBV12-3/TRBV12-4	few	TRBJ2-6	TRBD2	TGTGCCAGCAGTTTCTTAGCGGGGAGCTCTGGGGCCAACGTCCTGACTTTC	CASSFLAGSSGANVLTF
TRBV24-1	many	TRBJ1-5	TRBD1	TGTGCCACCAGTGACGCCGGGACAGGGGTTAGACAGCCCCAGCATTTT	CATSDAGTGVRQPQHF
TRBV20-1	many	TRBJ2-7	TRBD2	TGCAGTGCTCGAGTAGCGGGATCCTACGAGCAGTACTTC	CSARVAGSYEQYF
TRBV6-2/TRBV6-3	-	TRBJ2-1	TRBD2	TGTCCGTCGAGCGGGAACAATGAGCAGTTCTTC	CPSSGNNEQFF
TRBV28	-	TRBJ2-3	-	TGTGCCAGCGACGCAGGGCCCTCTTTAAACACAGATACGCAGTATTTT	CASDAGPSLNTDTQYF
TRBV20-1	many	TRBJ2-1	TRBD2	TGCAGTGCTAGAGATGTAGCGGGGGCCAGGGAGCAGTTCTTC	CSARDVAGAREQFF
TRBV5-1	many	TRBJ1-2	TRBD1	TGCGCCAGCAGCTTGGTTGGACAGGGTTCTGGCTACACCTTC	CASSLVGQGSGYTF
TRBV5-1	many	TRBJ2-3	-	TGCGCCAGCAGCGCAAGTGGGGGCACAGATACGCAGTATTTT	CASSASGGTDTQYF
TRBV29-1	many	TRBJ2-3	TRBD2	TGCAGCGCGGGGACTAGCGGGAGTCGCGATACGCAGTATTTT	CSAGTSGSRDTQYF
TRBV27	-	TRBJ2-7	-	TGTGCCAGCAGTTTACGACGGGCCTCCCGGTCCTACGAGCAGTACTTC	CASSLRRASRSYEQYF
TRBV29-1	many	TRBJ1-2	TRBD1	TGCAGCGTTACAGGGGAAGGGAACGGCTACACCTTC	CSVTGEGNGYTF
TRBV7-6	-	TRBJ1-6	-	TGTGCCAGCAGCTTCATCGGGGGCTCACCCCTCCACTTT	CASSFIGGSPLHF
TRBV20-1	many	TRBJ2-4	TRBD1	TGCAGTGCGAAGACAGGGTTGGGGAACATTCAGTACTTC	CSAKTGLGNIQYF
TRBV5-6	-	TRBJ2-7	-	TGTGCCAGCAGCTTGGGGAGAGAAGCACGATACGAGCAGTACTTC	CASSLGREARYEQYF
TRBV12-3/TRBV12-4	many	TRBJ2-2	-	TGTGCCAGCAGTTTCTCCCAAAACGGGGAGCTGTTTTTT	CASSFSQNGELFF
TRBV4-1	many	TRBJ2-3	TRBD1	TGCGCCAGCAGCCAAGAATACGGGACAGGGGGAGATACGCAGTATTTT	CASSQEYGTGGDTQYF
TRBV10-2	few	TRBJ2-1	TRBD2	TGCGCCACCCGACGACTAGCCACCTCCAATGAGCAGTTCTTC	CATRRLATSNEQFF
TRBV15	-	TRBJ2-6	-	TGTGCCACTTCCGACACATTATACTCTGGGGCCAACGTCCTGACTTTC	CATSDTLYSGANVLTF
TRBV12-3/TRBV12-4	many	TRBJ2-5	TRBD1	TGTGCCAGCAGTTTATCCAGGACAGGGGGCCGAGAGACCCAGTACTTC	CASSLSRTGGRETQYF
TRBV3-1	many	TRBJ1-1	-	TGTGCCAGCAGCCAAGATCCAGGGGACACTGAAGCTTTCTTT	CASSQDPGDTEAFF